Below are 10 T cell receptor beta chains sequenced from a single sample in a study of T cells in women clearing cervical HPV infection. The repertoire was sequenced with immunoSEQ multiplex PCR; TCRdb's copy has only in-frame clones and lacks some. The repertoire table contains approximately 34,000 clones. Specimen: blood buffy coat. The receptors shown here come from a woman aged 18 to 75 with a cervical HPV16 infection that either progressed to CIN3+ or cleared (not recorded which).

About this clone: The read falls 3 residues short of the CDR3 end, and the missing part is taken from the germline J gene. The gene calls are TRBV5-4 and TRBJ1-6; D call uncertain. V was trimmed by 0 bases and J by 7 bases, leaving 5 bases between them. From germline, CDR1 is SGHNT and CDR2 YYREEE (reference sequence). This CDR3 spans 13 amino acids. The covered CDR3 bases are TGTGCCAGCAGCTTGGACAGAAATTCACCC. Its protein is CASSLDRNSP. The full CDR3 protein is CASSLDRNSPLHF.

The sequenced CDR3 bases are TGTGCCTGGAGTGAAACGGCCGGGACAGGAGATTCACCA. Its protein product is CAWSETAGTGDSP. The CDR3 in its entirety is CAWSETAGTGDSPLFF. The V gene is TRBV30, the J gene TRBJ1-4; TRBD1 matches at 8 bases. The read stops 3 residues short of the end of the CDR3; the missing end is completed from the germline J gene. This CDR3 comprises 16 residues. Germline assignment: CDR1 GTSNPN and CDR2 SVGIG (reference sequence).

Points on this clone: The CDR3 is cut off 3 residues early in the read; its end comes from the germline J gene. The chain is built from TRBV5-4 and TRBJ2-3; 7 bases match TRBD2. CDR3 size: 14 residues. From germline, CDR1 is SGHNT and CDR2 YYREEE (reference sequence). V was clipped by 4 bases and J by 6 bases; unmatched bases: 8. This chain's CDR3 is CASSLELGGDTQYF. The CDR3 bases that were read are TGTGCCAGCAGCCTCGAATTGGGGGGGGATACG. The complete variable domain, with remaining parts taken from reference TRBV5-4 and TRBJ2-3, reads ETGVTQSPTHLIKTRGQQVTLRCSSQSGHNTVSWYQQALGQGPQFIFQYYREEENGRGNFPPRFSGLQFPNYSSELNVNALELDDSALYLCASSLELGGDTQYFGPGTRLTVL.

Notes on this clone: The CDR3 extends 3 residues past the end of the read, so its final part is completed from the germline J gene. V and J are TRBV13 and TRBJ2-4; TRBD1 matches 9 bases. Losses at the gene ends were 3 bases for V and 0 bases for J; bases not matched to a gene: 3. This CDR3 comprises 16 residues. CDR1 is PRHDT, CDR2 FYEKMQ, per germline (reference sequence). The CDR3 spells CASSLGTGLAKNIQYF. The CDR3 bases that were read are TGTGCCAGCAGCTTGGGGACAGGGTTAGCCAAAAACATT.

Details on this clone: The read is 3 residues too short to cover the CDR3 end, so that end is filled in from the germline J gene. The genes are TRBV20-1 and TRBJ2-2; the D gene is possibly TRBD1 (5 bases). The CDR3 is 12 amino acids. The germline gives CDR1 DFQATT, CDR2 SNEGSKA (reference sequence). The CDR3 DNA, read in part, is TGCAGTATAAAAAGGGGCAGGGAAAAG. Encoded protein: CSIKRGREK. The whole CDR3 sequence is CSIKRGREKLFF.

A note on this clone: Read sequence stops 3 residues before the CDR3 end, and the germline J gene provides the missing end. V usage is TRBV30 and J usage is TRBJ1-4; TRBD1 might be the D (5 bases). The V and J ends lost 0 bases and 7 bases respectively, with 15 bases between them. Per germline, CDR1 GTSNPN and CDR2 SVGIG (reference sequence). The length of the CDR3 is 15 residues. The CDR3 spells CAWSVGTGGGEKLFF. The sequenced part of the CDR3 DNA is TGTGCCTGGAGTGTGGGGACTGGTGGGGGTGAAAAA.

As for this clone: The read ends 3 residues before the CDR3 terminus; that terminus is restored from the germline J gene. The chain carries TRBV2 and TRBJ2-7, with TRBD1 identical over 8 bases. Trimming cost V 8 bases and J 5 bases; bases outside gene matches: 5. Germline CDR1 SNHLY, CDR2 FYNNEI. CDR3 length: 12 residues. CDR3 DNA, as far as it was read: TGTGCCAGCCTCAGACAGGGGAACGAG. Translating gives CASLRQGNE. The whole CDR3 sequence reads CASLRQGNEQYF.

CDR3 bases read: TGTGCCAGCAGCAAATACAATGAC. Its translation: CASSKYND. The whole CDR3 protein reads CASSKYNDYTF. The chain recombines TRBV7-9 with TRBJ1-2, with D unclear. The CDR3 end lies 3 residues beyond the end of the read and is filled in from the germline J gene. CDR3 size: 11 residues. Germline CDR1 and CDR2: SEHNR and FQNEAQ (reference sequence).

Concerning this clone itself: Sequencing ends 3 residues short of the CDR3 end; the germline J gene provides the rest. This chain joins TRBV2 and TRBJ2-1; 10 bases agree with TRBD1. The CDR3 totals 15 residues. The V and J ends lost 6 bases and 5 bases, in that order; junction bases with no gene match: 7. Germline values: CDR1 SNHLY, CDR2 FYNNEI. CDR3 bases read: TGTGCCAGCAGGCCCGGGACAGGGGCAAACAATGAG. Amino acid sequence: CASRPGTGANNE. The whole CDR3 region reads CASRPGTGANNEQFF.

As regards this clone: The read terminates 3 residues ahead of where the CDR3 ends, so the germline J gene completes it. This chain connects TRBV7-9 to TRBJ2-5, with TRBD2 as a possible D gene (5 bases). Germline CDR1 is SEHNR and CDR2 is FQNEAQ (reference sequence). The CDR3 is 14 amino acids. The ends were cut back, 5 bases at V and 0 bases at J, with 10 bases in the middle. Incomplete CDR3 DNA: TGTGCCAGCAGCCTTTCAGCGGACCAAGAGACC. This encodes CASSLSADQET. The complete CDR3 reads CASSLSADQETQYF. Variable domain in full (rest from reference TRBV7-9 and TRBJ2-5): DTGVSQNPRHKITKRGQNVTFRCDPISEHNRLYWYRQTLGQGPEFLTYFQNEAQLEKSRLLSDRFSAERPKGSFSTLEIQRTEQGDSAMYLCASSLSADQETQYFGPGTRLLVL.